The 5 T cell receptor beta chains in this list originate from one sample, sequenced in a study of immune cell composition in non-small cell lung cancer. The data were produced by immunoSEQ multiplex PCR, yet TCRdb's version contains in-frame clones alone and is incomplete. The repertoire holds around 8,400 clones, with roughly 62% as singletons. Sequences were obtained from lung tumor tissue. The receptors shown here come from a human donor with non-small cell lung cancer.

The chain joins TRBV28 to TRBJ2-7, with D tentatively TRBD1 (6 bases). The V and J ends lost 5 bases and 4 bases respectively, with 18 bases between them. This CDR3 spans 15 amino acids. Germline CDR1 is MDHEN and CDR2 is SYDVKM. The CDR3 sequence is CASSPTGLGAYEQYF. As DNA, the CDR3 is TGTGCCAGCAGTCCCACGGGGTTGGGGGCGTACGAGCAGTACTTC.

The J gene is TRBJ1-4, the V gene TRBV30, with D possibly matching TRBD1 (5 bases). The V end was cut by 5 bases, the J end by 4 bases, with 14 bases between. This CDR3 comprises 14 residues. Germline values: CDR1 GTSNPN, CDR2 SVGIG (reference sequence). CDR3 protein: CAWARRGNNEKLFF. CDR3 coding DNA: TGTGCCTGGGCCAGAAGGGGCAATAATGAAAAACTGTTTTTT.

The rearrangement joins TRBV5-1 to TRBJ2-7; 8 bases are shared with TRBD1. The J segment lost 2 bases and the V segment lost 4 bases, leaving 5 bases of the junction unmatched. From germline, CDR1 is SGHRS and CDR2 YFSETQ. This CDR3 contains 14 residues. In nucleotides, the CDR3 is TGCGCCAGCAGCCAGGGACAGGTCACCTACGAGCAGTACTTC. Protein product: CASSQGQVTYEQYF.

This chain joins TRBV10-3 and TRBJ2-2, with D hard to call. Trimming removed 4 bases at V and 4 bases at J, with 10 bases between. Germline CDR1 is ENHRY and CDR2 is SYGVKD. This CDR3 contains 14 residues. The CDR3 here is CAISGDSLTGELFF. The DNA of the CDR3 is TGTGCCATCAGTGGAGACTCCCTCACCGGGGAGCTGTTTTTT.

CDR3 loop: CASSPGRGRTGTGELFF. Here the CDR3 DNA reads TGTGCCAGTAGTCCGGGCAGGGGGCGCACGGGCACCGGGGAGCTGTTTTTT. The J gene is TRBJ2-2, the V gene TRBV19; 8 bases are a match to TRBD1. Trimming took 5 bases from V and 4 from J; bases not matched to a gene: 12. Germline loops: CDR1 LNHDA, CDR2 SQIVND (reference sequence). The CDR3 is 17 residues long.